This TCR beta chain was identified during a study of T-cell memory formation after mild COVID-19. Study observations and caveats: CD4+ contracting clones were found mainly in CM and EM, and CD8+ ones in EMRA. Clones that got smaller from day 15 to 85 had even CD4/CD8, while clones growing later tipped toward CD4+.

A note on this clonotype: Its antigen is not known.

Constant-segment primers served in 5'RACE that generated TCR alpha and TCR beta cDNA libraries bearing sample barcodes and UMIs. A single record per CDR3 protein comes from TCRdb applying MiXCR to the 5' RACE reads. In the table there are about 390,000 distinct CDR3 sequences, approximately 15% of which are singletons. The J segment lost 4 bases and the V segment lost 7 bases, leaving 5 bases of the junction unmatched. This CDR3 is built from 13 residues. CDR1 is SGHTA, CDR2 FQGNSA, per germline. Sequencing was done on a sample of PBMCs or a T cell subset sorted from them (not recorded which). The source of this sequence is a young man who had mild COVID-19 (a few samples of this study predate the infection). Cell type and time point are not known. The chain links TRBV7-2 to TRBJ2-3; 7 bases fit TRBD2. The CDR3 DNA reads TGTGCCAGCAACCATCTAGCGGCAGATACGCAGTATTTT. It encodes CASNHLAADTQYF.